What follows are 16 T cell receptor beta chains derived from one specimen sequenced in a study of regulatory T cells in long-lasting Graves disease. According to the study, TCR beta libraries were built with iRepertoire HTBI primers and CDR3-region Arm-PCR. A single record per CDR3 protein comes from TCRdb applying MiXCR to the multiplex PCR reads. The sample consists of 680,000 or so distinct CDR3 sequences, approximately 15% of them appearing once. The time point: newly diagnosed GD, antithyroid drugs for less than 3 months. Construction of the TCR library relied on RNA isolated from PBMCs. Separately, the same data were catalogued under a study of T cells in Graves' hyperthyroidism and ophthalmopathy.

The sequences come from peripheral blood mononuclear cells (PBMCs), collected at new diagnosis, from a patient treated with antithyroid drugs. The origin of the receptors is a woman aged 30 to 39 with Graves disease.

The chain combines TRBV6-1 with TRBJ2-6; D remains unclear. CDR3 length equals 14 residues. CDR1 and CDR2 from the germline V gene are MNHNS and SASEGT. Trimming removed 7 bases from V and 2 bases from J, with 9 bases in between. The CDR3 DNA reads as TGTGCCAGCACCCGAGACGCTGGGGCCAACGTCCTGACTTTC. This codes for CASTRDAGANVLTF.

There are a few counts of this clonotype. Relative to the germline gene, one junction end is altered; a read error may explain this. The chain is built from TRBV5-1 and TRBJ1-4; a weak D match, TRBD1 (6 bases). CDR3 size: 14 residues. Germline V lookup: CDR1 SGHRS, CDR2 YFSETQ. The CDR3 sequence is CASSLGALREKLFF. CDR3 DNA: TGTGCCAGCAGCTTGGGGGCCCTCCGTGAAAAACTGTTTTTT.

V and J are TRBV30 and TRBJ1-6; D uncertain. The CDR3 extends over 11 amino acids. Trimming took 2 bases from V and 7 from J, leaving 3 bases between them. Germline assignment: CDR1 GTSNPN and CDR2 SVGIG (reference sequence). CDR3 sequence (DNA): TGTGCCTGGAGTCTAAATTCACCCCTCCACTTT. The encoded protein is CAWSLNSPLHF.

This clonotype was seen ten or more times. V and J are TRBV11-2 and TRBJ1-6; possibly TRBD1 for D (6 bases). The V end lost 0 bases, the J end lost 9 bases, and 15 bases lay between the germline ends. The CDR3 length is 16 residues. Germline values: CDR1 SGHAT, CDR2 FQNNGV. CDR3 in amino acids: CASSLDHQGTGSPLHF. CDR3 nucleotide sequence: TGTGCCAGCAGCTTAGATCATCAGGGGACGGGTTCACCCCTCCACTTT.

The table lists this clonotype with many counts. This sequence joins TRBV2 and TRBJ1-5, with D tentatively TRBD1 (6 bases). Per germline, CDR1 SNHLY and CDR2 FYNNEI. The CDR3 spans 14 residues. V was trimmed by 6 bases and J by 7 bases, leaving 16 bases between them. DNA of the CDR3: TGTGCCAGCAGCGGGGGCATAGGTGTCCAGCCCCAGCATTTT. Encoded protein: CASSGGIGVQPQHF.

This clonotype was counted many times. The chain has TRBV28 and TRBJ2-7, with D hard to call. Germline CDR1 is MDHEN and CDR2 is SYDVKM. The CDR3 spans 14 residues. Trimming removed 4 bases from V and 1 base from J, with 11 bases in between. CDR3 residues: CASSYGRKSYEQYF. For the CDR3, the DNA is TGTGCCAGCAGTTACGGACGAAAATCCTACGAGCAGTACTTC.

This clonotype turned up a few times. The chain uses TRBV29-1 and TRBJ2-3; possibly TRBD1 for D (5 bases). Germline CDR1 SQVTM, CDR2 ANQGSEA. V lost 4 bases, J lost 1 base, and 6 bases lay in between. This CDR3 comprises 12 residues. Written as DNA, the CDR3 is TGCAGCGTTGTACAGGGCACAGATACGCAGTATTTT. This gives the protein CSVVQGTDTQYF.

The V gene is TRBV10-3, the J gene TRBJ2-3; TRBD2 matches at 7 bases. This CDR3 comprises 14 residues. Germline assignment: CDR1 ENHRY and CDR2 SYGVKD. V dropped 7 bases and J dropped 0; count of bases not matched to a gene: 4. The CDR3 spells CAIKSGASTDTQYF. The CDR3 bases are TGTGCCATCAAAAGCGGGGCTAGCACAGATACGCAGTATTTT.

The J gene is TRBJ1-2, the V gene TRBV3-1; D not certain. V shed 0 bases and J shed 7 bases, with 15 bases lying between them. Germline loops: CDR1 LGHDT, CDR2 YNNKEL (reference sequence). The CDR3 spans 15 residues. Written as DNA, the CDR3 is TGTGCCAGCAGCCAAGAGCCCCCCAGAGAAGTTGGCTACACCTTC. It is translated as CASSQEPPREVGYTF.

This chain links TRBV2 with TRBJ2-7, with a weak D call TRBD2 (5 bases). Trimming pared 4 bases from V and 3 bases from J, leaving 19 bases between. CDR3 size: 16 residues. Per germline, CDR1 SNHLY and CDR2 FYNNEI. The CDR3 nucleotides read TGTGCCAGCAGTGGACGGACGGAGACCGACTACTACGAGCAGTACTTC. It translates to CASSGRTETDYYEQYF.

This clonotype was seen many times. V and J are TRBV29-1 and TRBJ2-7; D gene unclear. The CDR3 totals 12 residues. CDR1 and CDR2 (germline): SQVTM, ANQGSEA. V was shortened by 6 bases and J by 3 bases, with 12 bases between the two germline ends. The CDR3 bases are TGCAGCGTGACGGTCACCCTCTACGAGCAGTACTTC. Translation: CSVTVTLYEQYF.

The V call is TRBV30, the J call TRBJ1-3; D possibly corresponds to TRBD1 (5 bases). V lost 6 bases, J lost 0 bases, and 15 bases lay in between. Germline V CDR1 and CDR2: GTSNPN, SVGIG (reference sequence). The length of the CDR3 is 15 residues. As DNA, the CDR3 is TGTGCCTGTGAACTGGGACCGATCTCTGGAAACACCATATATTTT. The encoded protein is CACELGPISGNTIYF.

The CDR3 reads CASSQGDRDYNEQFF. The CDR3 DNA reads as TGCGCCAGCAGCCAAGGAGACAGGGACTACAATGAGCAGTTCTTC. The chain carries TRBV4-1 and TRBJ2-1, with 7 bases that match TRBD1. The CDR3 runs to 15 residues. Trimming took 1 base from V and 3 from J; bases not matched to a gene: 3. In germline, CDR1 is MGHRA, CDR2 YSYEKL.

This clonotype was detected only once. CDR3 bases: TGTGCCAGCAGCTTGGTCATCGTAGCGGGATGGGATAATGAGCAGTTCTTC. Protein: CASSLVIVAGWDNEQFF. V and J are TRBV5-4 and TRBJ2-1; 8 bases line up with TRBD2. Germline V gene data show CDR1 as SGHNT and CDR2 as YYREEE (reference sequence). The V gene end was trimmed by 0 bases and the J gene end by 7 bases; junction bases not matched to a gene: 12. The CDR3 contains 17 residues.

At least ten counts were recorded for this clonotype. V usage is TRBV28 and J usage is TRBJ2-7; 7 nucleotides agree with TRBD2. The junction had 10 bases not matched to a gene; V was cut back by 3 bases and J by 2 bases. CDR1 is MDHEN and CDR2 is SYDVKM in the germline V gene. This CDR3 contains 16 residues. The CDR3 DNA reads as TGTGCCAGCAGTTTGGTGAGCGGGAATCGACCCTACGAGCAGTACTTC. Amino acids: CASSLVSGNRPYEQYF.

For this clonotype: At one of its ends the junction is not consistent with the germline gene, which may arise from a read error. The DNA of the CDR3 is TGTGCCAGCAGTCGCAAGGGAAACACTAAAGCTTTCTTT. Protein sequence: CASSRKGNTKAFF. The J gene is TRBJ1-1, the V gene TRBV6-1; no firm D call. CDR1 MNHNS and CDR2 SASEGT come from the germline V gene. This CDR3 comprises 13 residues.